The clone carrying this T cell receptor (beta chain) has a count of ten or more. Its target is unknown. CDR3 length equals 19 residues. CDR1 and CDR2 from the germline V gene are SGHKS and YYEKEE (reference sequence). The V end was cut by 4 bases, the J end by 0 bases, with 23 bases between. This entry belongs to a study of neurological immune-mediated disorders. Study-wide findings and caveats: No expanded-clone CDR3 amino acid sequence recurred across subjects, suggesting private TCR-beta repertoires.

TCRdb recomputed calls from the 5' RACE reads with MiXCR, one row per CDR3 protein. The sample has tens of thousands of distinct CDR3 sequences, roughly 12% seen once. Sequences were obtained from PBMCs. The source is an older woman with HTLV-1-associated myelopathy (HAM/TSP). The V call is TRBV5-5, the J call TRBJ2-1; possibly TRBD1 for D (8 bases). DNA of the CDR3: TGTGCCAGCAGCCGACTACAGGGGGGAGCGGGACGCTCCTACAATGAGCAGTTCTTC. Translated, it gives CASSRLQGGAGRSYNEQFF.